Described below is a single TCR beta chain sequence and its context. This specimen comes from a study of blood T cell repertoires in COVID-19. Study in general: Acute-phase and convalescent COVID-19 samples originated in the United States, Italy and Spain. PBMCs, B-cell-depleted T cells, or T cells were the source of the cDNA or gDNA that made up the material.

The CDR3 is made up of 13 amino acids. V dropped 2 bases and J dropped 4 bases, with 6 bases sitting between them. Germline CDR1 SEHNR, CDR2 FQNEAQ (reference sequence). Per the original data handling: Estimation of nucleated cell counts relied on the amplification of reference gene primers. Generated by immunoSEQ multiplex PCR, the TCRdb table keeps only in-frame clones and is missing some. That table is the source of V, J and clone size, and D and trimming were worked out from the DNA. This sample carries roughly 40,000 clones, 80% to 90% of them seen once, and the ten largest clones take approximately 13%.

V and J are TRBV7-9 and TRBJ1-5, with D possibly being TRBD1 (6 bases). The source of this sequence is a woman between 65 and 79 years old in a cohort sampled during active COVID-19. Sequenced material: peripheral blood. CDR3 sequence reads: CASSLQGNQPQHF. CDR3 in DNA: TGTGCCAGCAGCTTACAGGGGAATCAGCCCCAGCATTTT.